This entry lists 10 T cell receptor beta chains sequenced from one sample in a study of T cells in Graves' hyperthyroidism and ophthalmopathy. RNA transcripts provided the source from which TCR beta CDR3 regions were amplified. The HTBI primer set drove a first-round RT-PCR of the TCR CDR3. MiXCR was run by TCRdb on the multiplex PCR reads, yielding one entry per CDR3 protein. The sample contains about 690,000 distinct CDR3 sequences, around 15% of which appear only once. Sequencing was done on a sample of blood. These receptors came from a man over 45 with Graves' hyperthyroidism.

This clonotype was observed a few times. This chain joins TRBV5-1 and TRBJ1-2; D may be TRBD1 (6 bases). Trimming stripped 3 bases from V and 3 bases from J, with 12 bases between. The length of the CDR3 is 14 residues. The germline CDR1 and CDR2 sequences are SGHRS and YFSETQ. The CDR3 sequence is CASSYRAADYGYTF. Here the CDR3 DNA reads TGCGCCAGCAGCTACAGGGCCGCGGACTATGGCTACACCTTC.

Ten or more counts support this clonotype. CDR3 amino acids: CAISEPFEDGETQYF. The CDR3 DNA reads TGTGCCATCAGTGAACCTTTCGAGGATGGGGAGACCCAGTACTTC. The J gene is TRBJ2-5, the V gene TRBV10-3, with D uncertain. The CDR3 has 15 residues. The V and J ends lost 3 bases and 5 bases respectively, with 16 bases between them. In germline, CDR1 is ENHRY, CDR2 SYGVKD.

This clonotype was seen at least ten times. The chain links TRBV28 to TRBJ2-5, with 7 positions matching TRBD1. In germline, CDR1 is MDHEN, CDR2 SYDVKM. This CDR3 has 15 amino acids. The junction had 10 bases not matched to a gene; V was cut back by 7 bases and J by 2 bases. The CDR3 sequence is CASTARTGVQETQYF. The CDR3 DNA reads TGTGCCAGCACCGCAAGGACAGGCGTACAAGAGACCCAGTACTTC.

This clonotype showed up just a few times. The chain has TRBV7-9 and TRBJ2-4, with TRBD1 matching over 9 bases. This CDR3 has 14 amino acids. V lost 4 bases to trimming and J lost 8 bases; unmatched junction nucleotides: 6. Germline-derived CDR1 and CDR2 are SEHNR and FQNEAQ (reference sequence). The CDR3 spells CASSYRGHSDIQYF. The CDR3, as DNA: TGTGCCAGCAGCTACAGGGGGCACTCTGACATTCAGTACTTC.

This clonotype was picked up many times. The gene calls are TRBV28 and TRBJ2-7; D possibly corresponds to TRBD2 (5 bases). CDR3 length: 13 residues. The germline V gene encodes CDR1 MDHEN and CDR2 SYDVKM. Deletions cut 6 bases from V and 2 bases from J, with 11 bases between. CDR3 region: CASSPRDTYEQYF. The CDR3, as DNA: TGTGCCAGCAGCCCGAGGGATACCTACGAGCAGTACTTC.

In this sample, this clonotype turned up many times. V gene TRBV20-1 combines with J gene TRBJ1-2; no clear D. The CDR3 consists of 15 residues. Germline CDR1 reads DFQATT; CDR2 reads SNEGSKA (reference sequence). Trimming removed 2 bases from V and 4 bases from J, with 17 bases in between. The CDR3 DNA sequence: TGCAGTGCTAGACGGCCCGCAGAGAGTTCCTATGGCTACACCTTC. Translating gives CSARRPAESSYGYTF.

The chain joins TRBV30 to TRBJ1-5, with a weak D call TRBD1 (6 bases). Trimming took off 2 bases at V and 3 bases at J, with 8 bases between the two ends. Germline-derived CDR1 and CDR2 are GTSNPN and SVGIG (reference sequence). This CDR3 spans 13 amino acids. The CDR3 DNA follows: TGTGCCTGGAGTCCAGGGGACAATCAGCCCCAGCATTTT. It codes for CAWSPGDNQPQHF.

This rearrangement joins TRBV5-1 to TRBJ2-7, with TRBD2 matching 7 bases. CDR3 size: 17 residues. The V and J ends lost 0 bases and 2 bases, in that order; junction bases with no gene match: 11. CDR1 is SGHRS and CDR2 is YFSETQ in the germline V gene. The CDR3 coding sequence is TGCGCCAGCAGCTTGGGGGCTAGCGGAGCCGCTACCTACGAGCAGTACTTC. Its translation: CASSLGASGAATYEQYF.

The chain is built from TRBV2 and TRBJ2-1; a possible D gene is TRBD2 (6 bases). Trimming pared 2 bases from V and 4 bases from J, leaving 12 bases between. Germline CDR1 is SNHLY and CDR2 is FYNNEI. The CDR3 loop spans 15 amino acids. This CDR3 reads CASSESSALYNEQFF. CDR3 bases: TGTGCCAGCAGTGAATCTAGCGCCCTATACAATGAGCAGTTCTTC.

This clonotype occurred many times. The gene calls are TRBV10-2 and TRBJ1-5; D perhaps matches TRBD1 (6 bases). CDR3 length equals 16 residues. CDR1 and CDR2 from the germline V gene are WSHSY and SAAADI. V lost 0 bases to trimming and J lost 6 bases, with 15 bases between them. DNA for the CDR3: TGCGCCAGCAGTGAGTCGAGTTTTTGGGGGCGTCAGCCCCAGCATTTT. It codes for CASSESSFWGRQPQHF.